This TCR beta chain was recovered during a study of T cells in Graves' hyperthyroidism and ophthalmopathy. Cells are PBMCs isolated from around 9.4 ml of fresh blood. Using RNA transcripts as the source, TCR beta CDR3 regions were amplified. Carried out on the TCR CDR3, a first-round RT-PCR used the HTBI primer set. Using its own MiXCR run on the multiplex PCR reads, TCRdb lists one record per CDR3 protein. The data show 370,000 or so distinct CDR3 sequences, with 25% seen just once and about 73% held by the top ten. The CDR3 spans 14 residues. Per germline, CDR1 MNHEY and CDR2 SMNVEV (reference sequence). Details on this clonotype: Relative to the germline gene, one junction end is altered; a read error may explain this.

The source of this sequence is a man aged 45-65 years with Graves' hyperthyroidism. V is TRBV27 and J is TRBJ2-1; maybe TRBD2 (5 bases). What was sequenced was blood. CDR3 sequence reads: CATSESGAHNEQFF. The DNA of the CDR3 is TGTGCCACCAGTGAAAGCGGAGCCCACAATGAGCAGTTCTTC.